This T cell receptor (beta chain) derives from a study of blood T cell repertoires in COVID-19 (TCRdb year 2020). A note on the overall study: Samples from collaborators originated in the United States, Italy and Spain and spanned both the acute and convalescent phases of COVID-19. The material from the prospective study consisted of cDNA or gDNA derived from T cells, B-cell-depleted T cells, or PBMCs. Subjects who had been exposed to COVID-19, were actively infected with it, or had recovered from it provided the deeply sampled blood TCRbeta repertoires that made up the dataset. The repertoires were made available in a free public database intended to serve as a resource for research on the immune response to SARS-CoV-2. The samples were drawn from the first 160 participants of the ongoing ImmuneRACE study and from more than 1,000 subjects provided by 6 global collaborators. Sample metadata almost always included a de-identified subject ID, COVID-19 status, age in years and sex. Where available, HLA class I and class II types were obtained from metadata supplied by the sample provider rather than from assay-based typing. What the work shows at the level of the full study, not this receptor alone: The quantity of clinical and demographic metadata differed by source and by participant and was supplied without curation.

Notes on this clone: This clone's antigen is unknown. No per-base quality is available; no much larger clone lies one base away.

CDR1 and CDR2 are drawn from the germline V gene (reference sequence): LNHDA, SQIVND. The junction shows trimming of 6 bases on V and 7 bases on J, plus 16 bases between the germline ends. The CDR3 holds 14 amino acids from the cysteine to the phenylalanine. Of all the DNA, just the CDR3 is kept, 42 bases in frame from base 1. TCRbeta CDR3 regions were amplified from genomic DNA by means of the immunoSEQ Assay, a bias-controlled multiplex PCR. Per the source publication's procedure: The number of nucleated cells in each sample was estimated from the amplification of reference gene primers within the assay. To quantify the absolute abundance of each unique TCRbeta CDR3 rearrangement, sequence reads were collapsed and filtered. Productive Simpson clonality was computed per sample as the square root of Simpson's diversity index over productive rearrangements. TCRdb holds this immuneACCESS table with in-frame rearrangements only. Some clones are missing; in checked studies, unresolved V genes explain under half, and the rest has no known cause. From that table come the V and J calls and clone size; the DNA was used to work out D and trimming. This sample is represented by around 260,000 clones; under 90% of them were singletons. Roughly 10% of the sample is held by the ten biggest clonotypes.

Samples from volunteer blood donors who had recovered from COVID-19 were contributed by a second Seattle source. Each collaborating institution followed its own protocols to collect whole blood in K2EDTA tubes. For TCRbeta analysis, collaborators shipped samples as frozen whole blood, isolated PBMCs, or DNA extracted from either of those sample types. The sequence was obtained from a woman aged 45-59 years who had recovered from COVID-19. Sequencing was performed on peripheral blood. The chain links TRBV19 with TRBJ2-4; no confident D gene assignment can be made. DNA sequence: TGTGCCAGTAGGGTTGTGGGCTTCGAGAACATTCAGTACTTC. Protein translation: CASRVVGFENIQYF. Beyond the CDR3, the reference TRBV19 and TRBJ2-4 genes provide the residues; the full variable domain reads: DGGITQSPKYLFRKEGQNVTLSCEQNLNHDAMYWYRQDPGQGLRLIYYSQIVNDFQKGDIAEGYSVSREKKESFPLTVTSAQKNPTAFYLCASRVVGFENIQYFGAGTRLSVL.